The clone carrying this T cell receptor (beta chain) was recorded at least ten times. This entry belongs to a study of T-cell memory formation after mild COVID-19. A single record per CDR3 protein comes from TCRdb applying MiXCR to the 5' RACE reads. The data hold about 34,000 distinct CDR3 sequences, with around 7.7% observed a single time. Sequenced: PBMCs or a T cell subset sorted from them (not recorded which). The sequence was collected from a man between 18 and 35 years old who had mild COVID-19 (a few samples of this study predate the infection). Cell type and time point are not known.

The CDR3 nucleotides read TGTGCCAGCAGGGTCGGTGAGACCCAGTACTTC. It encodes CASRVGETQYF. The chain uses TRBV12-3 or TRBV12-4 and TRBJ2-5; D unresolved. The V end lost 6 bases, the J end lost 5 bases, and 7 bases lay between the germline ends. CDR3 size: 11 residues.